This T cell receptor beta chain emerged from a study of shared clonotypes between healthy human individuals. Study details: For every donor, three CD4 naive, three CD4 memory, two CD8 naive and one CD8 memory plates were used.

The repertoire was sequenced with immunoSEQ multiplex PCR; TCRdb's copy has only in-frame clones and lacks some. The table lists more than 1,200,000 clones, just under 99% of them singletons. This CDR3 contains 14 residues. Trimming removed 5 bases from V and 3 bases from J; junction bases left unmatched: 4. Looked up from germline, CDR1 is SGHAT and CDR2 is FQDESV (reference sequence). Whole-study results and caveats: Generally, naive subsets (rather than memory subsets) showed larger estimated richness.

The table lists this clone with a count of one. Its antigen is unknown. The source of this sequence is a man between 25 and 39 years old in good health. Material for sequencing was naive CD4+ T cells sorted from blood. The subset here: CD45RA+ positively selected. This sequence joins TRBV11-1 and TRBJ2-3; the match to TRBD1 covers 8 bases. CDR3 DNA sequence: TGTGCCAGCAGCCAGGGGGCCAGTACAGATACGCAGTATTTT. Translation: CASSQGASTDTQYF.